These T cell receptor beta chains were read from a single sample in a study of T cell repertoires in cytomegalovirus infection. TCRdb reanalysed the reads using MiXCR and keeps one entry per CDR3 protein. The profile shows about 830,000 distinct CDR3 sequences, about 31% of them singletons. No antigens are known for them. Sequenced here: cultured CD8+ T cells from PBMCs, sampled from culture after CMV antigen stimulation. The receptors were gathered from a human donor in good health (CMV status not recorded). Some clones in this sample may be carry-over from other donors' samples. Each CDR3 is given with its conserved first and last residue. The D gene is left open where the match is weak. The size entry is marked missing in some rows and otherwise reads once, few, many or a size class.

NA	TRBV29-1	TRBJ1-1	TRBD1	TGCAGCGTTGAAGGGGACAGGGAAGCTTTCTTT	CSVEGDREAFF
NA	TRBV11-3	TRBJ2-7	TRBD2	TGTGCCAGCAGCTTACGCGGGGGGATCTCCTACGAGCAGTACTTC	CASSLRGGISYEQYF
NA	TRBV20-1	TRBJ1-2	NA	TGCAGTGCTAGAGATCGCCCGTCACAGTTTAACTATGACTACACCTTC	CSARDRPSQFNYDYTF
NA	TRBV9	TRBJ1-4	TRBD1	TGTGCCAGCGGTCGAAAGGGGGCGAGGGGTGAAAAACTGTTTTTT	CASGRKGARGEKLFF
NA	TRBV19	TRBJ2-2	TRBD2	TGTGCCAGTAGGCCCGGGACTAGCGGGGCAAACACCGGGGAGCTGTTTTTT	CASRPGTSGANTGELFF
NA	TRBV9	TRBJ2-7	NA	TGTGCCAGCAGCGTAAATACGGGCGAGCAGTACTTC	CASSVNTGEQYF
NA	TRBV15	TRBJ1-6	NA	TGTGCCACCAGCCGCGGTCAGTATAATTCACCCCTCCACTTT	CATSRGQYNSPLHF
few	TRBV6-4	TRBJ1-5	NA	TGTGCCAGTAATAGGGGCAATCAGCCCCAGCATTTT	CASNRGNQPQHF
NA	TRBV2	TRBJ1-3	NA	TGTGCCAGCAGTGATCCCGGGGAGGCTGGAAACACCATATATTTT	CASSDPGEAGNTIYF
few	TRBV2	TRBJ1-1	NA	TGTGCCAGCCCTGCAGGGAACCCAAGTACTGAAGCTTTCTTT	CASPAGNPSTEAFF
NA	TRBV27	TRBJ1-6	TRBD1	TGTGCCAGCAGTTTATCCGGACAGGGGGCTAATTCACCCCTCCACTTT	CASSLSGQGANSPLHF
few	TRBV23-1	TRBJ2-3	TRBD2	TGCGCCAGCAGTCCTTCCAAGGGTCTAGCGGGGACGGAAGATACGCAGTATTTT	CASSPSKGLAGTEDTQYF
few	TRBV19	TRBJ1-5	TRBD1	TGTGCCAGTAATAGCGACAGGGCGAATCAGCCCCAGCATTTT	CASNSDRANQPQHF
many	TRBV7-2	TRBJ2-1	NA	TGTGCCAGCAGCTTCATACTAGGCGCCTACAATGAGCAGTTCTTC	CASSFILGAYNEQFF
few	TRBV20-1	TRBJ1-1	NA	TGCAGTGCTAGACCGACGAAAGGGGGGATGAACACTGAAGCTTTCTTT	CSARPTKGGMNTEAFF
few	TRBV28	TRBJ2-5	NA	TGTGCCATCACAGTTTCGGCCAGAGACCAAGAGACCCAGTACTTC	CAITVSARDQETQYF
NA	TRBV7-2	TRBJ2-3	TRBD2	TGTGCCAGCAGCTCGAGACTAGCGGGGGCCGCAGATACGCAGTATTTT	CASSSRLAGAADTQYF
NA	TRBV12-3/TRBV12-4	TRBJ1-1	NA	TGTGCCAGCAGTCCCCCCCTCCGACACCGAACTGAAGCTTTCTTT	CASSPPLRHRTEAFF
once	TRBV6-5	TRBJ1-1	TRBD1	TGTGCCAGCAGTTACACCCTGGACAGGGGGGACACTGAAGCTTTCTTT	CASSYTLDRGDTEAFF
NA	TRBV6-5	TRBJ1-1	NA	TGTGCCAGCAGTTACACCCACAAGAACACTGAAGCTTTCTTT	CASSYTHKNTEAFF
few	TRBV19	TRBJ1-1	TRBD1	TGTGCCAGTAGTTTTTCCGGGACAGGGGGGACTGAAGCTTTCTTT	CASSFSGTGGTEAFF
NA	TRBV7-9	TRBJ1-1	NA	TGTGCCAGCAGCTTAGTACCAATCGCCGAAGCTTTCTTT	CASSLVPIAEAFF
few	TRBV6-1	TRBJ2-3	TRBD2	TGTGCCAGCAGTGAAGGGTGGACTAGCCTCACAGATACGCAGTATTTT	CASSEGWTSLTDTQYF
many	TRBV5-5	TRBJ2-4	NA	TGTGCCAGCAGCTCTGGACCTGCCAAAAACATTCAGTACTTC	CASSSGPAKNIQYF
few	TRBV6-6	TRBJ1-1	TRBD1	TGTGCCAGCAGAAAAAAACCGGGACAGGGGGACGGCACTGAAGCTTTCTTT	CASRKKPGQGDGTEAFF
few	TRBV11-2	TRBJ2-5	NA	TGTGCCAGCAGCTTATGGAGGGGGGGGGAGACCCAGTACTTC	CASSLWRGGETQYF
NA	TRBV20-1	TRBJ2-5	NA	TGCAGTGCTAGAGCTCGGGGAAGAGAGACCCAGTACTTC	CSARARGRETQYF
many	TRBV7-2	TRBJ1-2	NA	TGTGCCAGCACCTTAAACGATTTGAGTTTCTTGGGCTACACCTTC	CASTLNDLSFLGYTF
NA	TRBV13	TRBJ2-3	TRBD1	TGTGCCAGCAGCGTTGGACAGGGTACGCAGTATTTT	CASSVGQGTQYF
few	TRBV24-1	TRBJ2-1	NA	TGTGCCACCAGTCCCGGGGACCCCGGGGGCAATGAGCAGTTCTTC	CATSPGDPGGNEQFF
NA	TRBV9	TRBJ2-6	NA	TGTGCCAGCAGCGTCTCCCGGGTGGGTTCTGGGGCCAACGTCCTGACTTTC	CASSVSRVGSGANVLTF
many	TRBV7-8	TRBJ2-3	TRBD1	TGTGCCAGCAGCTCCTTCCGGGACAGGGTCACAGATACGCAGTATTTT	CASSSFRDRVTDTQYF
NA	TRBV7-9	TRBJ2-7	TRBD2	TGTGCCAGCAGCCCTTGGACTAGCGGGGGGTATAGCTCCTACGAGCAGTACTTC	CASSPWTSGGYSSYEQYF
many	TRBV7-2	TRBJ2-3	TRBD2	TGTGCCAGCAGCTCCCCGATTAGCGGGGGCTTTGGCGCAGATACGCAGTATTTT	CASSSPISGGFGADTQYF
few	TRBV11-2	TRBJ2-1	TRBD2	TGTGCCAGCACCCTAGCGGGGGGGCGGCCCTACAATGAGCAGTTCTTC	CASTLAGGRPYNEQFF
once	TRBV19	TRBJ1-1	NA	TGTGCCAGCCGAAGGGTGGTAGATACTGAAGCTTTCTTT	CASRRVVDTEAFF
NA	TRBV4-3	TRBJ2-3	NA	TGCGCCAGCAGCCCGGCCCAGCGGGTCACAGATACGCAGTATTTT	CASSPAQRVTDTQYF
many	TRBV7-8	TRBJ1-2	NA	TGTGCCAGCAGCTTAGTAGCGGGCAACTATGGCTACACCTTC	CASSLVAGNYGYTF
many	TRBV7-2	TRBJ2-1	NA	TGTGCCAGCAGCAGCGGCTGGGCGGCTCTCTACAATGAGCAGTTCTTC	CASSSGWAALYNEQFF
NA	TRBV20-1	TRBJ2-5	NA	TGCAGTGCCGCGGGGAGAGAGACCCAGTACTTC	CSAAGRETQYF
NA	TRBV27	TRBJ1-1	NA	TGTGCCAGCAGTTTAACGGGGGGTTCGAACACTGAAGCTTTCTTT	CASSLTGGSNTEAFF
NA	TRBV5-4	TRBJ2-4	TRBD2	TGTGCCAGCAGCGCCTTCCCTAGCGGGGGGGAGAAGCTAGCCAAAAACATTCAGTACTTC	CASSAFPSGGEKLAKNIQYF
NA	TRBV27	TRBJ1-5	TRBD1	TGTGCCAGCAGTCCGACGGGACAGGGGAAAAATCAGCCCCAGCATTTT	CASSPTGQGKNQPQHF
NA	TRBV6-6	TRBJ2-2	NA	TGTGCCAGCAGTTACGTTTTGGGACGAGAGAACACCGGGGAGCTGTTTTTT	CASSYVLGRENTGELFF
NA	TRBV2	TRBJ1-1	NA	TGTGCCTGGCAAGAGAACACTGAAGCTTTCTTT	CAWQENTEAFF
NA	TRBV20-1	TRBJ1-1	NA	TGCAGTGCTAGAGATTCAGAGGCGGTCCTCGGAGGGACGCTTGAAGCTTTCTTT	CSARDSEAVLGGTLEAFF
NA	TRBV6-2/TRBV6-3	TRBJ1-1	NA	TGTGCCAGCAGTTACGCACCTATGAACACTGAAGCTTTCTTT	CASSYAPMNTEAFF
NA	TRBV28	TRBJ1-1	NA	TGTGCCAGCATTTCCCTGGGACACCTAAGGGGAACTGAAGCTTTCTTT	CASISLGHLRGTEAFF
many	TRBV12-3/TRBV12-4	TRBJ1-5	NA	TGTGCCAGCAGTTGGGACATCAATCAGCCCCAGCATTTT	CASSWDINQPQHF
many	TRBV5-4	TRBJ1-1	NA	TGTGCCAGCAGTCTTTCGCCGGGGACGAACACTGAAGCTTTCTTT	CASSLSPGTNTEAFF
many	TRBV7-8	TRBJ2-1	NA	TGTGCCAGCAGCCAACCCCGACAGTTTTCCTACAATGAGCAGTTCTTC	CASSQPRQFSYNEQFF
many	TRBV7-6	TRBJ2-6	NA	TGTGCCAGCAGCTTCGACCCAGGAGAGGTCTCTGGGGCCAACGTCCTGACTTTC	CASSFDPGEVSGANVLTF
NA	TRBV7-6	TRBJ2-5	NA	TGTGCCAGCAGCTCACCGGGAACCTTGGAAGAGACCCAGTACTTC	CASSSPGTLEETQYF
NA	TRBV3-1	TRBJ2-1	NA	TGTGCCAGCAGCCCTCAAGAGGACTTCGTGATCGCCAATGAGCAGTTCTTC	CASSPQEDFVIANEQFF
NA	TRBV10-3	TRBJ1-1	NA	TGTGCCACCTCCAACAGTATGGTCAAGAACACTGAAGCTTTCTTT	CATSNSMVKNTEAFF